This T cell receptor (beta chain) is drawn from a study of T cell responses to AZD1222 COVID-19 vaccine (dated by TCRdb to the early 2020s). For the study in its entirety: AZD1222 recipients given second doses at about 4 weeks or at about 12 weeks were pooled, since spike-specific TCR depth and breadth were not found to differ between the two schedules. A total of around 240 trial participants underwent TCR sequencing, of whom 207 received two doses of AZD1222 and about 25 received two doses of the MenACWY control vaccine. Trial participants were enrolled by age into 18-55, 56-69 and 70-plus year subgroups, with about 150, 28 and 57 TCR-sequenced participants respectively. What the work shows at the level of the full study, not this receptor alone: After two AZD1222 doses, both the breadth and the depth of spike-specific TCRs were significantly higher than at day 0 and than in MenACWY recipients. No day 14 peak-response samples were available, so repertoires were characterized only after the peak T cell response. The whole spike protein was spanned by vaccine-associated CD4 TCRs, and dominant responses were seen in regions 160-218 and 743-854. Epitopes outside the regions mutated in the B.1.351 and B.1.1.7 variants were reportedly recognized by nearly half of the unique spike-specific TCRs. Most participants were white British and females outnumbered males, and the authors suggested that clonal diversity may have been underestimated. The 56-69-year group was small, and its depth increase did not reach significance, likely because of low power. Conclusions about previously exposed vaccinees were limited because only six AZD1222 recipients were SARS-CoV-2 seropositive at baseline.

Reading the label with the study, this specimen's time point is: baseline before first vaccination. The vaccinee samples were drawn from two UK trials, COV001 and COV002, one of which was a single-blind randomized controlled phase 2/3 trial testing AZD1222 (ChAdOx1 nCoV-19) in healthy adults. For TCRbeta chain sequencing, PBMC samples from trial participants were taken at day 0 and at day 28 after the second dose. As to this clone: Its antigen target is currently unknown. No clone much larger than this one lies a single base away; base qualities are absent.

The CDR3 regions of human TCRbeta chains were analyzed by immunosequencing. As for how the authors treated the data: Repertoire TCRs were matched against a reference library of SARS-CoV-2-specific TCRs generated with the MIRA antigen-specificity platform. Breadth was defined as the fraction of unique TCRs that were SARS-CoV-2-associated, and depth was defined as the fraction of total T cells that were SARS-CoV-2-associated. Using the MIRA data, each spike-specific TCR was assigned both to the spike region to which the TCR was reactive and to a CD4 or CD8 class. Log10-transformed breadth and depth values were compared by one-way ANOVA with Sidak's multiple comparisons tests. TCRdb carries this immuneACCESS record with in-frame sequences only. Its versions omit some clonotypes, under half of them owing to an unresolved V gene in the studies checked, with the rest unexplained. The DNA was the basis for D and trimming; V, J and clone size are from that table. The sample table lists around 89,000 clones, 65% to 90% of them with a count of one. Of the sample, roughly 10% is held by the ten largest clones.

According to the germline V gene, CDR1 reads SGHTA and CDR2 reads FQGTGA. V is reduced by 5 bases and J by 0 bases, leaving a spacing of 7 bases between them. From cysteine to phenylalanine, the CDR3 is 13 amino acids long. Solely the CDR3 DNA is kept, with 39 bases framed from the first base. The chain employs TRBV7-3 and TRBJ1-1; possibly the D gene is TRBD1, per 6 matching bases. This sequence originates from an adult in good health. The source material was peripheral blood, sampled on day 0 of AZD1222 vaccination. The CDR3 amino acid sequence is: CASSTGLNTEAFF. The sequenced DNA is TGTGCCAGCAGCACAGGGTTGAACACTGAAGCTTTCTTT.